The T cell receptor beta chain described here comes from a study of long-term antiretroviral therapy in people with HIV. Study outcomes and limitations: Collection spanned 2004 to 2017; ART regimens may be less effective than current ones. Comparison with controls showed narrower CDR3 length ranges in HIV repertoires. Documentation of ART adherence, viral resistance or therapy changes was absent.

The CDR3 spans 15 residues. With V trimmed by 2 bases and J by 5 bases, 5 bases remained unmatched. The germline gives CDR1 MNHEY, CDR2 SMNVEV (reference sequence). On this clone: As yet, its antigen is unknown.

Survey-level resolution applied to immunoSEQ assay v3.0. The assay was immunoSEQ multiplex PCR, and TCRdb's table has in-frame clones only and misses some. The sample holds about 14,000 clones, approximately 85% seen once. Cryopreserved PBMC, at roughly 0.95-11 million per sample, were present before DNA extraction. Here the sequenced sample was unsorted PBMCs, taken 6.2 years after starting antiretroviral therapy. This chain connects TRBV27 to TRBJ2-5, with 10 bases matching TRBD1. The clonotype was recovered from a man aged 35 to 55 with HIV. CDR3: CASSLGDRGRETQYF. As DNA, the CDR3 is TGTGCCAGCAGTTTAGGGGACAGGGGACGGGAGACCCAGTACTTC.